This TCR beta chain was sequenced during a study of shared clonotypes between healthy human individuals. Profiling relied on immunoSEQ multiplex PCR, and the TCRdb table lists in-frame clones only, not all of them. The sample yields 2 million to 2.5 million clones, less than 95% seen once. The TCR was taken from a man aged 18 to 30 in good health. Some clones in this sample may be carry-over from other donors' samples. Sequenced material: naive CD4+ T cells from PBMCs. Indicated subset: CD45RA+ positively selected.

The CDR3 DNA follows: TGTGCCAGCAGCGCGACAGGGGGCGGTCAGCCCCAGCATTTT. Translated: CASSATGGGQPQHF. V gene TRBV7-2 combines with J gene TRBJ1-5; 10 positions agree with TRBD1. CDR3 size: 14 residues. V lost 5 bases and J lost 6; bases outside the gene matches: 4. Germline CDR1 SGHTA, CDR2 FQGNSA.